This T cell receptor (beta chain) was retrieved from a study of blood T cell repertoires in COVID-19. Overall study: Donors in the United States, Italy and Spain gave samples during acute or convalescent COVID-19. The analysed material was cDNA or gDNA that came from T cells, B-cell-depleted T cells, or PBMCs.

V shed 2 bases and J 5 bases; nucleotides not matched to a gene: 7. CDR1 and CDR2 (germline): SGHDN, FVKESK. The CDR3 runs 15 residues. As handled by the study authors: Scientists estimated how many nucleated cells there were by amplifying reference gene primers. The data were produced by immunoSEQ multiplex PCR, yet TCRdb's version contains in-frame clones alone and is incomplete. V and J calls and clone size are given by that table; D and trimming were obtained from the DNA. The data hold under 250,000 clones, with approximately 91% observed a single time. This clone was observed a few times. This rearrangement joins TRBV14 to TRBJ2-5, with 8 bases that match TRBD2. The sequenced sample was peripheral blood. This clonotype was obtained from a man in his forties with acute or convalescent COVID-19. The CDR3 spells CASSQQRGPGETQYF. CDR3 nucleotide sequence: TGTGCCAGCAGCCAACAGCGGGGGCCCGGGGAGACCCAGTACTTC. The entire variable domain, with the rest obtained from reference TRBV14 and TRBJ2-5, is as follows: EAGVTQFPSHSVIEKGQTVTLRCDPISGHDNLYWYRRVMGKEIKFLLHFVKESKQDESGMPNNRFLAERTGGTYSTLKVQPAELEDSGVYFCASSQQRGPGETQYFGPGTRLLVL.